The 6 T cell receptor beta chains reported below all come from one sample, sequenced in a study of CD8+ T cells in alopecia areata. Isolated RNA was reverse transcribed into cDNA used as the sequencing template. Clones were read by immunoSEQ multiplex PCR, and TCRdb kept only the in-frame ones, dropping some. This sample has about 300,000 clones, each found more than once. Sorting used CD4, CD8alpha, NKG2D, NKG2ACE and other markers on pooled cutaneous lymph node cells. The specimen sequenced was CD4+ T cells sorted from a lymph node. The receptors were gathered from a C3H/HeJ mouse with alopecia areata. The MHC haplotype of the strain is H2-k.

In this sample, this clone turned up a few times. Mouse gene names apply. Read coverage stops 4 residues before the CDR3 terminus; the germline J gene supplies the remainder. V gene TRBV13-1 combines with J gene TRBJ2-1; possible D gene TRBD1, 5 bases. The V gene's germline CDR1 is NSHNY and CDR2 SYGAGN. This CDR3 is built from 14 residues. The CDR3 spells CASSDERGSSEQFF. Incomplete CDR3 DNA: TGTGCCAGCAGTGATGAGAGGGGATCGTCT.

This clone turned up a few times. Germline and genes here are mouse. The covered CDR3 bases are TGTGCCAGCGGTGATGCTTCCAGCCCCTCCTAT. Translation: CASGDASSPSY. In full, the CDR3 reads CASGDASSPSYEQYF. The chain joins TRBV13-2 to TRBJ2-7, with D unresolved. The read ends 4 residues early relative to the CDR3; the germline J gene fills the gap. Germline V gives CDR1 NNHNN, CDR2 SYGAGS (reference sequence). The CDR3 consists of 15 residues. Trimming removed 0 bases from V and 0 bases from J, with 10 bases in between.

This clone was recorded a few times. Any gene name here is a mouse gene name. The read comes to an end 4 residues before the CDR3 does, leaving the germline J gene to fill in the end. The gene calls are TRBV14 and TRBJ1-1, with 9 bases identical to TRBD1. The length of the CDR3 is 14 residues. CDR1 and CDR2 from the germline V gene are SGHDT and FRDEAV. The CDR3 is CASRTGGGGTEVFF. The CDR3 DNA, read in part, is TGTGCCAGCAGGACAGGGGGAGGGGGGACA. Complete variable domain (other parts from reference TRBV14 and TRBJ1-1): EAGVTQSPRYAVLQEGQAVSFWCDPISGHDTLYWYQQPRDQGPQLLVYFRDEAVIDNSQLPSDRFSAVRPKGTNSTLKIQSAKQGDTATYLCASRTGGGGTEVFFGKGTRLTVV.

Concerning this clone itself: Gene names denote mouse genes. The read ends 4 residues early relative to the CDR3; the germline J gene fills the gap. Different DNA sequences within this sample yield the same CDR3. The genes are TRBV19 and TRBJ1-2, with D perhaps TRBD1 (5 bases). Germline assignment: CDR1 FNHDT and CDR2 SITEND (reference sequence). The CDR3 has 13 residues. The V and J ends lost 2 bases and 2 bases respectively, with 7 bases between them. CDR3 sequence: CASSMGENSDYTF. Partial CDR3 DNA: TGTGCCAGCAGTATGGGGGAGAACTCC.

Notes on this clone: Each gene name is a mouse one. The read ends 4 residues before the CDR3 terminus; that terminus is restored from the germline J gene. At the DNA level, this CDR3 is encoded by other sequences in the same sample as well. The chain uses TRBV5 and TRBJ2-5; D may be TRBD2 (6 bases). CDR1 and CDR2 (germline): LGHNA, YNLKQL (reference sequence). The CDR3 totals 15 residues. The CDR3 DNA, read in part, is TGTGCCAGCAGCCAAGATTCACTGGGAGGCGAC. It yields the protein CASSQDSLGGD. The full CDR3 sequence reads CASSQDSLGGDTQYF.

Concerning this clone: Gene names and germline match the mouse. The read falls 4 residues short of the CDR3 end, and the missing part is taken from the germline J gene. V is TRBV19 and J is TRBJ2-1; maybe TRBD1 (6 bases). V dropped 5 bases and J dropped 5 bases, with 14 bases sitting between them. The CDR3 runs to 14 residues. Germline V gene sequence: CDR1 FNHDT, CDR2 SITEND (reference sequence). This CDR3 reads CASSPQGGDAEQFF. Partial CDR3 DNA: TGTGCCAGCAGCCCACAGGGAGGGGATGCT.